The sequence of this T cell receptor beta chain was determined in a study of cytomegalovirus exposure and HLA in healthy donors. General study results and limits: Specificity for CMV antigens was confirmed in vitro for three of the CMV-associated chains. The study designated roughly 160 TCR beta chains cytomegalovirus-associated.

The method was immunoSEQ multiplex PCR; TCRdb's version includes in-frame clones alone and lacks a portion of them. The sample gives more than 200,000 clones, roughly 87% of which show up once; around 11% is in the top ten. On this clone itself: The antigen is not known.

In germline, CDR1 is MNHEY, CDR2 SMNVEV (reference sequence). The J segment lost 1 base and the V segment lost 5 bases, leaving 15 bases of the junction unmatched. The CDR3 consists of 18 residues. This receptor was identified in a young man in good health and CMV-seropositive. The V call is TRBV27, the J call TRBJ2-7; 9 bases fit TRBD1. The sample taken for sequencing was PBMCs. DNA of the CDR3: TGTGCCAGCAGTATCACAACGGATGGGACAGGGAGATCCTACGAGCAGTACTTC. Translating gives CASSITTDGTGRSYEQYF.